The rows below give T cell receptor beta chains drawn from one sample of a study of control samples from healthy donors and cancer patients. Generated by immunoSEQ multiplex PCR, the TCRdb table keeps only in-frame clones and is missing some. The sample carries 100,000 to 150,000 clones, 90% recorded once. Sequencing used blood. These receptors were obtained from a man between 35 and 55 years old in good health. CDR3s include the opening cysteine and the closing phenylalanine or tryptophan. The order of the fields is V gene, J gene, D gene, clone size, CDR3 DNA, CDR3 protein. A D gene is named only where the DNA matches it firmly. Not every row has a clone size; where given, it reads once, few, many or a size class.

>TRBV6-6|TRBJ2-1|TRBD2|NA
TGTGCCAGCAGTTACGGCGCTAGCGGGGGGGACAATGAGCAGTTCTTC
CASSYGASGGDNEQFF
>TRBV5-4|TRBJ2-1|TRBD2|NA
TGTGCCAGCAGCTACGGAGCGGGGGGGCCTGTCAGGTTCTTC
CASSYGAGGPVRFF
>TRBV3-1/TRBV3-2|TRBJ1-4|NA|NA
TGTGCCAGCAGCCAAGTCGTGGACAGCCTCACCGGAACTAATGAAAAACTGTTTTTT
CASSQVVDSLTGTNEKLFF
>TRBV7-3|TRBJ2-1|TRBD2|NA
TGTGCCAGCAGCCAAACGGCGGGGGGCAGTCATGAGCAGTTCTTC
CASSQTAGGSHEQFF
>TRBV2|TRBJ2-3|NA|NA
TGTGCCAGCATGAGGGGGGGCCGGACAGATACGCAGTATTTT
CASMRGGRTDTQYF
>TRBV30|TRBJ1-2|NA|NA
TGTGCCTGGAGGTCGGGGAACTATGGCTACACCTTC
CAWRSGNYGYTF
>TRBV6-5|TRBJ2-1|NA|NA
TGTGCCAGCGCACAGTTAACCAGAGATGAGCAGTTCTTC
CASAQLTRDEQFF
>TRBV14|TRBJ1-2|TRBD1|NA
TGTGCCAGCAGCCATTCACAGGGGGCATTCAACTATGGCTACACCTTC
CASSHSQGAFNYGYTF
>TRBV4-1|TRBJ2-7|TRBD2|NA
TGCGCCAGCAGCGCCCGACTAGCGGGGCCGGGGGAGCAGTACTTC
CASSARLAGPGEQYF
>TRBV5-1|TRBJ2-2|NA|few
TGCGCCAGCAGCTTGGACAGTTCCACCGGGGAGCTGTTTTTT
CASSLDSSTGELFF
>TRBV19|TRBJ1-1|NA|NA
TGTGCCAGTAGTCTAACAGATTTACAGGGAAACACTGAAGCTTTCTTT
CASSLTDLQGNTEAFF
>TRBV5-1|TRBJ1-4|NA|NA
TGCGCCAGCAGTTTGGACAGCTTCAATGAAAAACTGTTTTTT
CASSLDSFNEKLFF
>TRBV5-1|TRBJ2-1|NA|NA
TGCGCCAGCGGAATATTGGGTCTAGCGCTATACAATGAGCAGTTCTTC
CASGILGLALYNEQFF